This T cell receptor (beta chain) was captured in a study of PD-L1 blockade in urothelial cancer. Study-wide background: Blood analyses occurred 3 weeks (second dose) and 6 weeks post treatment start. Among blood samples, the median T cell count was around 140,000.

Synthetically made TCR analog templates were put into each PCR as spikes. Clones were sequenced by immunoSEQ multiplex PCR, and TCRdb holds only the in-frame ones, with some missing. The sample has 50,000 to 75,000 clones, 75% to 85% seen once. This clone was observed once. Germline V gives CDR1 MNHNS, CDR2 SASEGT. The CDR3 is 15 residues long. V lost 4 bases and J lost 5; bases outside the gene matches: 8. Described time point: pretreatment peripheral blood. The patients had locally advanced or metastatic urothelial carcinoma. This chain uses TRBV6-1 with TRBJ1-5; 7 positions agree with TRBD1. The sequencing used PBMCs, collected around atezolizumab (anti-PD-L1) treatment. The TCR comes from a man aged 70-80 years with urothelial cancer. DNA of the CDR3: TGTGCCAGCAGTGTCAGTGGGACAGTGGATCAGCCCCAGCATTTT. As protein: CASSVSGTVDQPQHF.